These T cell receptor beta chains were read from a single sample in a study of blood T cells in healthy people across ages. Each CDR3 protein is one row after TCRdb ran MiXCR on the 5' RACE reads. The sample has under 2 million distinct CDR3 sequences, roughly 32% seen once; the top ten hold roughly 10%. Sequencing was done on a sample of blood. All receptors derive from a woman in her twenties or thirties in good health. The CDR3 runs from the conserved cysteine through the conserved F or W. The order of the fields is CDR3 length, D gene, V gene, clone size, J gene, CDR3 protein, CDR3 DNA. The D gene is left open where the match is weak. For some rows the clone size is stated as once, few or many, or as a class when expanded; others skip it.

cdr3_length: 15; d_call: NA; v_call: TRBV5-1; clone_size: few; j_call: TRBJ2-1; cdr3_aa: CASSLEGDQAGEQFF; cdr3_nt: TGCGCCAGCAGCTTGGAAGGGGATCAGGCGGGTGAGCAGTTCTTC
cdr3_length: 15; d_call: TRBD2; v_call: TRBV10-3; clone_size: few; j_call: TRBJ2-3; cdr3_aa: CAISESAGDTDTQYF; cdr3_nt: TGTGCCATCAGTGAGTCAGCGGGGGACACAGATACGCAGTATTTT
cdr3_length: 15; d_call: NA; v_call: TRBV6-1; clone_size: NA; j_call: TRBJ2-7; cdr3_aa: CASRDGTWGPYEQYF; cdr3_nt: TGTGCCAGCAGGGACGGGACCTGGGGTCCCTACGAGCAGTACTTC
cdr3_length: 15; d_call: NA; v_call: TRBV3-1; clone_size: NA; j_call: TRBJ1-2; cdr3_aa: CASSQDAGRNYGYTF; cdr3_nt: TGTGCCAGCAGCCAAGATGCAGGACGTAACTATGGCTACACCTTC
cdr3_length: 16; d_call: TRBD2; v_call: TRBV7-2; clone_size: few; j_call: TRBJ2-7; cdr3_aa: CASSLSPSGSSYEQYF; cdr3_nt: TGTGCCAGCAGCCTATCTCCTAGCGGGAGCTCCTACGAGCAGTACTTC
cdr3_length: 19; d_call: TRBD2; v_call: TRBV4-2; clone_size: NA; j_call: TRBJ2-1; cdr3_aa: CASSQERKRAGGPRNEQFF; cdr3_nt: TGTGCCAGCAGCCAAGAAAGAAAGCGGGCGGGAGGGCCCAGGAATGAGCAGTTCTTC
cdr3_length: 15; d_call: NA; v_call: TRBV11-2; clone_size: few; j_call: TRBJ2-5; cdr3_aa: CASSLAGRAVETQYF; cdr3_nt: TGTGCCAGCAGCTTAGCGGGGCGGGCGGTGGAGACCCAGTACTTC
cdr3_length: 13; d_call: NA; v_call: TRBV28; clone_size: NA; j_call: TRBJ2-4; cdr3_aa: CASTTGPKNIQYF; cdr3_nt: TGTGCCAGCACGACGGGCCCCAAAAACATTCAGTACTTC
cdr3_length: 11; d_call: NA; v_call: TRBV20-1; clone_size: many; j_call: TRBJ1-2; cdr3_aa: CSASDSYGYTF; cdr3_nt: TGCAGCGCCAGCGACTCCTATGGCTACACCTTC
cdr3_length: 14; d_call: TRBD1; v_call: TRBV5-1; clone_size: many; j_call: TRBJ2-7; cdr3_aa: CASSPDRGRYEQYF; cdr3_nt: TGCGCCAGCAGCCCGGACAGGGGGAGGTACGAGCAGTACTTC
cdr3_length: 14; d_call: TRBD1; v_call: TRBV9; clone_size: few; j_call: TRBJ1-2; cdr3_aa: CASSGPTGEGGYTF; cdr3_nt: TGTGCCAGCAGCGGACCGACAGGGGAGGGCGGCTACACCTTC
cdr3_length: 18; d_call: TRBD2; v_call: TRBV7-7; clone_size: NA; j_call: TRBJ2-1; cdr3_aa: CASSPLGAGTSGINEQFF; cdr3_nt: TGTGCCAGCAGCCCATTAGGTGCCGGGACTAGCGGGATCAATGAGCAGTTCTTC
cdr3_length: 13; d_call: NA; v_call: TRBV5-6; clone_size: NA; j_call: TRBJ2-7; cdr3_aa: CASSFGALYEQYF; cdr3_nt: TGTGCCAGCAGCTTCGGGGCTCTTTACGAGCAGTACTTC
cdr3_length: 15; d_call: TRBD2; v_call: TRBV20-1; clone_size: NA; j_call: TRBJ2-3; cdr3_aa: CSDRFLREVTVTQYF; cdr3_nt: TGCAGTGACAGATTCTTGCGGGAGGTCACAGTTACGCAGTATTTT
cdr3_length: 12; d_call: NA; v_call: TRBV29-1; clone_size: many; j_call: TRBJ2-7; cdr3_aa: CSAGVSTYEQYF; cdr3_nt: TGCAGCGCAGGGGTATCAACCTACGAGCAGTACTTC
cdr3_length: 14; d_call: TRBD2; v_call: TRBV4-1; clone_size: few; j_call: TRBJ2-2; cdr3_aa: CASSQTGGTGELFF; cdr3_nt: TGCGCCAGCAGTCAGACGGGGGGTACCGGGGAGCTGTTTTTT
cdr3_length: 14; d_call: TRBD2; v_call: TRBV20-1; clone_size: few; j_call: TRBJ2-2; cdr3_aa: CSARAGGSTGELFF; cdr3_nt: TGCAGTGCTAGAGCGGGAGGGAGCACCGGGGAGCTGTTTTTT
cdr3_length: 16; d_call: NA; v_call: TRBV6-2/TRBV6-3; clone_size: NA; j_call: TRBJ1-1; cdr3_aa: CASSYAVRGMNTEAFF; cdr3_nt: TGTGCCAGCAGTTACGCCGTGAGGGGAATGAACACTGAAGCTTTCTTT
cdr3_length: 15; d_call: NA; v_call: TRBV5-1; clone_size: NA; j_call: TRBJ1-1; cdr3_aa: CASSSDGQGTTEAFF; cdr3_nt: TGCGCCAGCAGCTCTGACGGACAAGGAACCACTGAAGCTTTCTTT
cdr3_length: 16; d_call: NA; v_call: TRBV27; clone_size: NA; j_call: TRBJ2-7; cdr3_aa: CASSLSRGTLHYEQYF; cdr3_nt: TGTGCCAGCAGCCTATCACGAGGGACACTACACTACGAGCAGTACTTC
cdr3_length: 14; d_call: NA; v_call: TRBV30; clone_size: few; j_call: TRBJ2-7; cdr3_aa: CAWSVGGIAYEQYF; cdr3_nt: TGTGCCTGGAGTGTGGGCGGGATAGCCTACGAGCAGTACTTC
cdr3_length: 15; d_call: NA; v_call: TRBV5-1; clone_size: few; j_call: TRBJ2-7; cdr3_aa: CASGLGGGSTYEQYF; cdr3_nt: TGCGCCAGCGGGCTGGGAGGGGGCTCGACCTACGAGCAGTACTTC
cdr3_length: 15; d_call: TRBD2; v_call: TRBV20-1; clone_size: few; j_call: TRBJ2-2; cdr3_aa: CSASPGLGSGGELFF; cdr3_nt: TGCAGTGCTAGCCCGGGACTAGGGTCCGGCGGGGAGCTGTTTTTT
cdr3_length: 14; d_call: NA; v_call: TRBV10-3; clone_size: NA; j_call: TRBJ2-7; cdr3_aa: CAISGGQGLYEQYF; cdr3_nt: TGTGCCATCAGTGGGGGACAAGGCCTCTACGAGCAGTACTTC
cdr3_length: 14; d_call: NA; v_call: TRBV7-9; clone_size: few; j_call: TRBJ1-2; cdr3_aa: CASARTGTHYGYTF; cdr3_nt: TGTGCCAGCGCTCGTACCGGGACACACTATGGCTACACCTTC
cdr3_length: 16; d_call: TRBD1; v_call: TRBV4-1; clone_size: NA; j_call: TRBJ1-1; cdr3_aa: CASSPLPGQGGTEAFF; cdr3_nt: TGCGCCAGCAGCCCCCTTCCGGGACAGGGAGGAACTGAAGCTTTCTTT
cdr3_length: 16; d_call: NA; v_call: TRBV5-1; clone_size: NA; j_call: TRBJ2-1; cdr3_aa: CASSLVRVRPYHEQFF; cdr3_nt: TGCGCCAGCAGCTTGGTCCGGGTGAGGCCCTACCATGAGCAGTTCTTC
cdr3_length: 15; d_call: NA; v_call: TRBV19; clone_size: NA; j_call: TRBJ1-2; cdr3_aa: CASSIGDRYPGGYTF; cdr3_nt: TGTGCCAGTAGTATAGGTGACAGGTACCCAGGCGGCTACACCTTC
cdr3_length: 16; d_call: TRBD1; v_call: TRBV28; clone_size: few; j_call: TRBJ2-5; cdr3_aa: CASSPGQGGVLETQYF; cdr3_nt: TGTGCCAGCAGTCCGGGACAGGGGGGTGTTTTAGAGACCCAGTACTTC
cdr3_length: 17; d_call: TRBD2; v_call: TRBV28; clone_size: NA; j_call: TRBJ2-5; cdr3_aa: CASSSHGLAGAQETQYF; cdr3_nt: TGTGCCAGCAGTTCCCACGGACTAGCGGGAGCCCAAGAGACCCAGTACTTC
cdr3_length: 17; d_call: NA; v_call: TRBV5-1; clone_size: few; j_call: TRBJ2-1; cdr3_aa: CASSLGGDPSSYNEQFF; cdr3_nt: TGCGCCAGCAGCTTGGGGGGGGATCCAAGCTCCTACAATGAGCAGTTCTTC
cdr3_length: 16; d_call: NA; v_call: TRBV9; clone_size: few; j_call: TRBJ2-4; cdr3_aa: CASSVGDTLAKNIQYF; cdr3_nt: TGTGCCAGCAGCGTAGGGGACACACTAGCCAAAAACATTCAGTACTTC
cdr3_length: 13; d_call: NA; v_call: TRBV12-5; clone_size: NA; j_call: TRBJ2-3; cdr3_aa: CASGPKKTDTQYF; cdr3_nt: TGTGCTAGTGGTCCAAAGAAGACAGATACGCAGTATTTT
cdr3_length: 15; d_call: TRBD1; v_call: TRBV28; clone_size: few; j_call: TRBJ2-1; cdr3_aa: CASSLGTGGFDEQFF; cdr3_nt: TGTGCCAGCAGTCTGGGGACAGGGGGGTTTGATGAGCAGTTCTTC
cdr3_length: 16; d_call: NA; v_call: TRBV5-1; clone_size: NA; j_call: TRBJ2-5; cdr3_aa: CASSLDLEGLGEAQYF; cdr3_nt: TGCGCCAGCAGCTTAGATCTCGAAGGATTGGGGGAGGCCCAGTACTTC
cdr3_length: 14; d_call: TRBD1; v_call: TRBV10-3; clone_size: NA; j_call: TRBJ2-7; cdr3_aa: CAISAPGQGCEQYF; cdr3_nt: TGTGCCATCAGTGCCCCGGGACAGGGCTGCGAGCAGTACTTC
cdr3_length: 17; d_call: NA; v_call: TRBV11-2; clone_size: NA; j_call: TRBJ2-7; cdr3_aa: CASSFSYRQSYSYEQYF; cdr3_nt: TGTGCCAGCAGCTTCTCCTATAGGCAGTCTTACTCCTACGAGCAGTACTTC
cdr3_length: 14; d_call: NA; v_call: TRBV29-1; clone_size: NA; j_call: TRBJ2-3; cdr3_aa: CSVDPEGATDTQYF; cdr3_nt: TGCAGCGTTGACCCGGAGGGGGCCACAGATACGCAGTATTTT
cdr3_length: 13; d_call: NA; v_call: TRBV6-5; clone_size: NA; j_call: TRBJ2-1; cdr3_aa: CASSHNRDDEQFF; cdr3_nt: TGTGCCAGCAGTCACAACAGGGACGATGAGCAGTTCTTC
cdr3_length: 14; d_call: TRBD2; v_call: TRBV10-3; clone_size: NA; j_call: TRBJ2-1; cdr3_aa: CVIKAGGSYNEQFF; cdr3_nt: TGTGTCATCAAAGCGGGAGGATCCTACAATGAGCAGTTCTTC
cdr3_length: 14; d_call: TRBD1; v_call: TRBV5-1; clone_size: NA; j_call: TRBJ1-1; cdr3_aa: CASSFRDSNTEAFF; cdr3_nt: TGCGCCAGCAGCTTCCGGGACAGCAACACTGAAGCTTTCTTT
cdr3_length: 14; d_call: TRBD1; v_call: TRBV5-6; clone_size: few; j_call: TRBJ1-2; cdr3_aa: CASSPDREDYGYTF; cdr3_nt: TGTGCCAGCAGCCCGGACAGGGAGGACTATGGCTACACCTTC
cdr3_length: 15; d_call: NA; v_call: TRBV29-1; clone_size: NA; j_call: TRBJ2-3; cdr3_aa: CSVGDTQEGTDTQYF; cdr3_nt: TGCAGCGTTGGTGACACCCAAGAGGGCACAGATACGCAGTATTTT
cdr3_length: 14; d_call: TRBD1; v_call: TRBV5-5; clone_size: NA; j_call: TRBJ1-1; cdr3_aa: CASRRGQYVSEAFF; cdr3_nt: TGTGCCAGCAGAAGGGGACAGTATGTCTCTGAAGCTTTCTTT